Included here is one TCR beta chain sequence, with context. TCRdb reprocessed the 5' RACE reads, with one entry per CDR3 protein and no DNA. Its clone listing holds 300,000 to 450,000 distinct CDR3 sequences. The source of the sample is a study of T cells expressing NK-cell markers. Study background: Sorted T-cell subsets CD3+CD56+NKG2C+, CD3+CD56+NKG2C- and CD3+CD56-NKG2C+ were TCR beta-sequenced.

In germline, CDR1 is MNHNS, CDR2 SASEGT. The CDR3 consists of 16 residues. V gene TRBV6-1 combines with J gene TRBJ1-2; as DNA is missing, the TRBD1 call by TCRdb cannot be tested. Sequencing input: blood T cells: a sorted CD56 or NKG2C T cell subset, CD4+ or CD8+ T cells, or bulk PBMC T cells (not recorded which). This TCR derives from a man aged 18-70 years in good health. CDR3 in amino acids: CASSDWINRGTYGYTF.